This TCR beta chain was documented in a study of cytomegalovirus exposure and HLA in healthy donors. General study results and limits: Productive rates of about 87% or about 30% were seen for most TCR beta V segments in an earlier analysis.

A note on this clone: Antigen specificity is unknown.

Primers for the PCR totalled 60 Vbeta and 13 Jbeta. Using immunoSEQ multiplex PCR, the repertoire was profiled, and TCRdb retains in-frame clones only, with some absent. The sample has 85,000 to 100,000 clones, 70% to 80% seen once; the top ten hold around 3.5%. Germline CDR1 is LNHNV and CDR2 is YYDKDF (reference sequence). CDR3 length: 18 residues. With 0 bases clipped from V and 3 bases from J, the junction kept 14 bases outside the gene matches. The sequenced sample was PBMCs. The source of this sequence is a man aged 40-55 years in good health and CMV-seronegative. The chain uses TRBV15 and TRBJ2-7; 7 bases are a match to TRBD1. In DNA, the CDR3 is TGTGCCACCAGCAGAGAGGGCTCGCGGACAGGACCCTACTACGAGCAGTACTTC. Amino acid sequence: CATSREGSRTGPYYEQYF.